This T cell receptor (beta chain) comes out of a study of post-analysis software for immune sequencing data. At the level of the study: Relapsing-remitting, secondary progressive and progressive-relapsing forms made up the multiple sclerosis disease courses. Whole-study results and caveats: When compared against controls, multiple sclerosis patients showed significantly lower normalized Chao1 diversity. Batch-mates among the samples co-clustered strongly by F measure.

This clonotype was counted only a few times. What it binds is unknown. Unique molecular identifiers were carried by the TCR beta cDNA libraries. Each sample of 1 to 10 million input T cells yielded 500,000 or so cDNA molecules, so each molecule approximated one T cell. TCRdb itself ran the PCR reads through MiXCR, one entry per CDR3 protein. The data contain roughly 400,000 distinct CDR3 sequences, about 39% of them singletons. The sample was blood. The sequence was collected from a girl aged 2-10 years with multiple sclerosis.

In nucleotides, the CDR3 is TGTGCCAGCAGCCAGGGACAGAGCTCCTATAATTCACCCCTCCACTTT. Amino acid sequence: CASSQGQSSYNSPLHF. J is TRBJ1-6 and V is TRBV3-1; 7 positions agree with TRBD1. The germline CDR1 and CDR2 sequences are LGHDT and YNNKEL (reference sequence). The V segment lost 3 bases and the J segment 0 bases; nucleotides outside the gene matches: 2. The CDR3 contains 16 residues. Combining the CDR3 with reference TRBV3-1 and TRBJ1-6 gives the whole variable domain DTAVSQTPKYLVTQMGNDKSIKCEQNLGHDTMYWYKQDSKKFLKIMFSYNNKELIINETVPNRFSPKSPDKAHLNLHINSLELGDSAVYFCASSQGQSSYNSPLHFGNGTRLTVT.